This passage covers 17 T cell receptor beta chains from one sample sequenced in a study of cytomegalovirus exposure and HLA in healthy donors. The study ran its PCR with 60 Vbeta and 13 Jbeta primers. Measured with immunoSEQ multiplex PCR; TCRdb has only the in-frame clones, and not every one. The data hold 150,000 to 200,000 clones, with roughly 84% observed a single time. Sequencing was carried out using PBMCs. These receptors all come from a man in his late teens or twenties in good health and CMV-seronegative.

The V gene is TRBV28, the J gene TRBJ2-3; D is possibly TRBD1 (5 bases). CDR1 MDHEN and CDR2 SYDVKM come from the germline V gene. With 6 bases removed from V and 10 bases from J, the gap between germline ends came to 26 bases. The CDR3 loop spans 16 amino acids. The CDR3 nucleotides are TGTGCCAGCAGCCCCGCGTTGGGGCCGCACAGATACGCGCAGTATTTT. This translates into CASSPALGPHRYAQYF. The variable domain in full, with the rest retrieved from reference TRBV28 and TRBJ2-3, is DVKVTQSSRYLVKRTGEKVFLECVQDMDHENMFWYRQDPGLGLRLIYFSYDVKMKEKGDIPEGYSVSREKKERFSLILESASTNQTSMYLCASSPALGPHRYAQYFGPGTRLTVL.

V usage is TRBV18 and J usage is TRBJ2-1, with 10 positions matching TRBD1. Trimming took 3 bases from V and 12 from J; bases not matched to a gene: 14. The CDR3 sequence is 16 residues long. In germline, CDR1 is KGHSH, CDR2 LQKENI. Here the CDR3 reads CASSPTGGGEGMGQFF. CDR3 nucleotide sequence: TGTGCCAGCTCACCGACAGGGGGCGGCGAGGGGATGGGGCAGTTCTTC.

This clone was counted between two and nine times. The gene calls are TRBV9 and TRBJ1-3; D is unresolved. The CDR3 runs 15 residues. V lost 0 bases and J 3 bases, leaving 10 bases between the germline ends. The germline gives CDR1 SGDLS, CDR2 YYNGEE. CDR3 sequence reads: CASSVVDTVGNTIYF. In nucleotides, the CDR3 is TGTGCCAGCAGCGTAGTGGATACAGTTGGAAACACCATATATTTT.

The CDR3 sequence is CASSLATGVIYEQYF. CDR3 nucleotide sequence: TGCGCCAGCAGCTTGGCGACAGGGGTGATCTACGAGCAGTACTTC. The gene calls are TRBV5-1 and TRBJ2-7; 8 nucleotides match TRBD1. The J segment lost 3 bases and the V segment lost 0 bases, leaving 5 bases of the junction unmatched. This CDR3 region has 15 residues. Germline CDR1 reads SGHRS; CDR2 reads YFSETQ.

The chain combines TRBV5-4 with TRBJ1-5; D call uncertain. The germline V gene has CDR1 SGHNT and CDR2 YYREEE (reference sequence). This CDR3 has 14 amino acids. Trimming pared 2 bases from V and 2 bases from J, leaving 8 bases between. The CDR3 region is CASSLFGGNQPQHF. The CDR3 DNA reads as TGTGCCAGCAGCTTATTCGGTGGCAATCAGCCCCAGCATTTT. Based on the CDR3 plus reference TRBV5-4 and TRBJ1-5, the full variable domain is ETGVTQSPTHLIKTRGQQVTLRCSSQSGHNTVSWYQQALGQGPQFIFQYYREEENGRGNFPPRFSGLQFPNYSSELNVNALELDDSALYLCASSLFGGNQPQHFGDGTRLSIL.

This clone showed up just once. V gene TRBV4-3 combines with J gene TRBJ2-1; D may be TRBD2 (6 bases). The CDR3 length is 14 residues. The V end lost 4 bases, the J end lost 5 bases, and 12 bases lay between the germline ends. Germline CDR1 and CDR2: LGHNA and YSLEER. The CDR3 loop is CASSLGGSHNEQFF. CDR3 DNA sequence: TGCGCCAGCAGCCTTGGGGGGTCCCACAATGAGCAGTTCTTC.

This sequence joins TRBV11-2 and TRBJ1-4; possible D gene TRBD1, 6 bases. The CDR3 length is 15 residues. Trimming removed 3 bases from V and 6 bases from J, with 14 bases in between. Per the germline V gene, CDR1 is SGHAT and CDR2 is FQNNGV. CDR3 residues: CASSLGAGSYEKLFF. For the CDR3, the DNA is TGTGCCAGCAGCTTGGGGGCAGGGAGTTATGAAAAACTGTTTTTT.

This chain connects TRBV14 to TRBJ1-2; D gene uncertain. The CDR3 runs 13 residues. The germline V and J ends were trimmed by 1 base and 8 bases, with 11 bases remaining between them. CDR1 and CDR2 (germline): SGHDN, FVKESK. The CDR3 protein is CASSQGLGRGYTF. The CDR3 region has the DNA TGTGCCAGCAGCCAAGGACTAGGTAGAGGCTACACCTTC. Full variable domain (remainder filled in from reference TRBV14 and TRBJ1-2): EAGVTQFPSHSVIEKGQTVTLRCDPISGHDNLYWYRRVMGKEIKFLLHFVKESKQDESGMPNNRFLAERTGGTYSTLKVQPAELEDSGVYFCASSQGLGRGYTFGSGTRLTVV.

The chain couples TRBV13 to TRBJ1-2; 11 bases fit TRBD1. Germline values: CDR1 PRHDT, CDR2 FYEKMQ (reference sequence). The CDR3 totals 17 residues. V dropped 5 bases and J dropped 4; count of bases not matched to a gene: 12. CDR3 bases: TGTGCCAGCAGCCGGACAGGGGGCCGACTCCGGGGCTATGGCTACACCTTC. Protein product: CASSRTGGRLRGYGYTF.

This chain uses TRBV29-1 with TRBJ1-4; 7 nucleotides agree with TRBD1. The junction had 4 bases not matched to a gene; V was cut back by 7 bases and J by 5 bases. The CDR3 sequence is 12 residues long. From germline, CDR1 is SQVTM and CDR2 ANQGSEA. CDR3 protein: CSATGINEKLFF. CDR3 DNA sequence: TGCAGCGCGACAGGGATCAATGAAAAACTGTTTTTT.

V gene TRBV6-6 combines with J gene TRBJ1-4; unclear D gene. Germline V gene lookup returns CDR1 MNHNY and CDR2 SVGAGI (reference sequence). The length of the CDR3 is 14 residues. V was cut by 6 bases and J by 8 bases, with 16 bases left in between. CDR3 nucleotide sequence: TGTGCCAGCAGCCGGTCGGGCGGGGAGGAAAAACTGTTTTTT. Amino acids: CASSRSGGEEKLFF.

The chain employs TRBV7-8 and TRBJ2-7; tentatively, D is TRBD1 (5 bases). V dropped 5 bases and J dropped 0 bases, with 11 bases sitting between them. The length of the CDR3 is 14 residues. Germline loops: CDR1 SGHVS, CDR2 FQNEAQ. The CDR3 region has the DNA TGTGCCAGCAGCAAAGGGGTAGGCTCCTACGAGCAGTACTTC. Translation: CASSKGVGSYEQYF.

This clone was seen a single time. V is TRBV19 and J is TRBJ2-1; D gene uncertain. This CDR3 is 16 amino acids long. Germline CDR1 LNHDA, CDR2 SQIVND (reference sequence). With 3 bases removed from V and 2 bases from J, the gap between germline ends came to 14 bases. This CDR3 reads CASSIAIAVAYNEQFF. As DNA, the CDR3 is TGTGCCAGTAGTATCGCAATAGCAGTTGCCTACAATGAGCAGTTCTTC.

This clone was counted only a few times. The V and J genes are TRBV7-9 and TRBJ2-3; a possible D gene is TRBD2 (5 bases). Germline V gene data show CDR1 as SEHNR and CDR2 as FQNEAQ (reference sequence). The CDR3 runs 14 residues. Trimming took 4 bases from V and 1 from J, leaving 9 bases between them. The CDR3 DNA is TGTGCCAGCAGCTCTAGCTCTGGCACAGATACGCAGTATTTT. It specifies CASSSSSGTDTQYF.

This chain joins TRBV4-3 and TRBJ1-2; the D gene is possibly TRBD1 (5 bases). CDR1 and CDR2 from the germline V gene are LGHNA and YSLEER. V lost 0 bases, J lost 5 bases, and 13 bases lay in between. This CDR3 comprises 15 residues. The CDR3 DNA follows: TGCGCCAGCAGCCAAGATCGGCAGGGCGGTTATGGCTACACCTTC. Its translation is CASSQDRQGGYGYTF.

V is TRBV28 and J is TRBJ2-1; 9 bases are shared with TRBD2. Germline V CDR1 and CDR2: MDHEN, SYDVKM. This CDR3 comprises 16 residues. Trimming cost V 3 bases and J 0 bases; bases outside gene matches: 3. CDR3 sequence: CASSFTSGFSYNEQFF. DNA for the CDR3: TGTGCCAGCAGTTTTACTAGCGGGTTCTCCTACAATGAGCAGTTCTTC.

This chain uses TRBV11-2 with TRBJ2-1; TRBD1 aligns across 8 bases. Germline V gene sequence: CDR1 SGHAT, CDR2 FQNNGV. Losses at the gene ends were 1 base for V and 7 bases for J; bases not matched to a gene: 15. The CDR3 consists of 18 residues. The CDR3 DNA sequence: TGTGCCAGCAGCTTAGCGGGGTTCGGAGACAGGGGCCATAATGAGCAGTTCTTC. This codes for CASSLAGFGDRGHNEQFF. The full variable domain, with the rest looked up from reference TRBV11-2 and TRBJ2-1, is EAGVAQSPRYKIIEKRQSVAFWCNPISGHATLYWYQQILGQGPKLLIQFQNNGVVDDSQLPKDRFSAERLKGVDSTLKIQPAKLEDSAVYLCASSLAGFGDRGHNEQFFGPGTRLTVL.